These 26 T cell receptor beta chains originate from one sample sequenced in a study of T cells after yellow fever vaccination. A single record per CDR3 protein comes from TCRdb applying MiXCR to the 5' RACE reads. The sample lists fewer than 450,000 distinct CDR3 sequences, almost 4% occurring once. The starting material was PBMCs, obtained 5 days after the yellow fever booster vaccination. These TCRs come from a young man who received the YFV17D yellow fever vaccine.

This clonotype has more than one count but fewer than ten. This chain joins TRBV5-5 and TRBJ2-7; D remains unclear. CDR1 is SGHKS, CDR2 YYEKEE, per germline (reference sequence). CDR3 size: 13 residues. The V and J ends lost 0 bases and 3 bases respectively, with 7 bases between them. The CDR3 sequence: CASSLAQYYEQYF. CDR3 DNA: TGTGCCAGCAGCTTGGCACAGTACTACGAGCAGTACTTC.

This clonotype was seen repeatedly, ten times or more. CDR3 sequence: CASKWQQSSYEQYF. The CDR3 DNA reads as TGTGCCAGCAAGTGGCAGCAAAGCTCCTACGAGCAGTACTTC. The chain joins TRBV2 to TRBJ2-7, with D unclear. The CDR3 sequence is 14 residues long. CDR1 and CDR2 (germline): SNHLY, FYNNEI. Between the trimmed V and J ends, which lost 7 bases and 0 bases, there was a span of 13 bases.

The gene calls are TRBV18 and TRBJ2-5; 7 nucleotides agree with TRBD2. CDR1 and CDR2 from the germline V gene are KGHSH and LQKENI. J gave up 4 bases and V 2 bases, and 4 bases lay outside the gene matches. CDR3 length: 14 amino acids. CDR3 sequence reads: CASSPGGGGETQYF. In DNA form, the CDR3 reads TGTGCCAGCTCACCAGGCGGGGGTGGAGAGACCCAGTACTTC.

This clonotype was observed a few times. The chain recombines TRBV4-1 with TRBJ2-7; D tentatively reads TRBD1 or TRBD2 (5 bases each). The CDR3 runs to 14 residues. Trimming took 1 base from V and 5 from J, leaving 12 bases between them. Looked up from germline, CDR1 is MGHRA and CDR2 is YSYEKL. CDR3 in DNA: TGCGCCAGCAGCCAAGGAGGGGTCGCGGACGAGCAGTACTTC. Translation gives CASSQGGVADEQYF.

The V and J genes are TRBV12-3 or TRBV12-4 and TRBJ2-3, with TRBD1 matching over 8 bases. The CDR3 sequence is 15 residues long. V lost 6 bases and J lost 5; bases outside the gene matches: 10. Here the CDR3 reads CASSGQGASVDTQYF. The CDR3 coding sequence is TGTGCCAGCAGCGGGCAGGGGGCCTCGGTAGATACGCAGTATTTT.

The table lists this clonotype with a few counts. The V gene is TRBV19, the J gene TRBJ1-5; 7 bases align to TRBD1. The V and J ends lost 9 bases and 5 bases, in that order; junction bases with no gene match: 13. The CDR3 spans 15 residues. From germline, CDR1 is LNHDA and CDR2 SQIVND (reference sequence). DNA for the CDR3: TGTGCCAGCGGCCTAGTAGGGGGCAGTGATCAGCCCCAGCATTTT. This sequence encodes CASGLVGGSDQPQHF.

V gene TRBV5-1 combines with J gene TRBJ1-5; 7 positions match TRBD1. The germline gives CDR1 SGHRS, CDR2 YFSETQ. After removal of 4 bases from V and 3 bases from J, the junction contained 7 bases not matched to a gene. The length of the CDR3 is 15 residues. The CDR3 sequence is CASSLGTDINQPQHF. DNA for the CDR3: TGCGCCAGCAGCCTGGGGACAGATATCAATCAGCCCCAGCATTTT.

The chain is built from TRBV7-3 and TRBJ2-1, with D possibly matching TRBD1 (5 bases). This CDR3 region has 15 residues. The V and J ends lost 6 bases and 9 bases respectively, with 21 bases between them. Germline CDR1 is SGHTA and CDR2 is FQGTGA. The CDR3 DNA reads TGTGCCAGCAGGAAAGACTGGGGCCCTAGGGGTGAGCAGTTCTTC. Its translation: CASRKDWGPRGEQFF.

In this sample, this clonotype turned up many times. The rearrangement uses TRBV5-1 and TRBJ2-2; the D gene is possibly TRBD1 (6 bases). The CDR3 sequence is 14 residues long. Trimming cost V 4 bases and J 7 bases, with 14 bases left between them. CDR1 is SGHRS, CDR2 YFSETQ, per germline. CDR3 sequence: CASSPGQTVGELFF. As DNA, the CDR3 is TGCGCCAGCAGCCCCGGACAGACCGTCGGGGAGCTGTTTTTT.

This chain joins TRBV4-2 and TRBJ1-5; TRBD1 agrees at 9 bases. This CDR3 comprises 15 residues. The V gene's germline CDR1 is LGHNA and CDR2 YNFKEQ. J lost 4 bases, V lost 2 bases, and 3 bases had no gene match. CDR3 DNA: TGTGCCAGCAGCCAAATGGGGACAGGGAATCAGCCCCAGCATTTT. Its protein is CASSQMGTGNQPQHF.

This rearrangement joins TRBV29-1 to TRBJ2-1; D is perhaps TRBD2 (5 bases). Germline lookup yields CDR1 SQVTM and CDR2 ANQGSEA. The CDR3 is made up of 11 amino acids. Trimming cost V 4 bases and J 9 bases, with 10 bases left between them. The CDR3 reads CSVVRSVEQFF. The CDR3 bases are TGCAGCGTTGTTCGTAGCGTTGAGCAGTTCTTC.

The CDR3 sequence: CASSLFGGGGTDTQYF. DNA for the CDR3: TGCGCCAGCAGCTTGTTTGGGGGGGGCGGCACAGATACGCAGTATTTT. The chain has TRBV5-1 and TRBJ2-3; D is possibly TRBD2 (7 bases). The CDR3 has 16 amino acids. Per germline, CDR1 SGHRS and CDR2 YFSETQ. V dropped 1 base and J dropped 1 base, with 13 bases sitting between them.

The rearrangement uses TRBV16 and TRBJ2-5, with 8 nucleotides matching TRBD2. CDR1 KGHSY and CDR2 FQNENV come from the germline V gene. CDR3 length equals 14 residues. Trimming at V came to 3 bases and at J to 5 bases, leaving 5 bases not matched to a gene. In DNA, the CDR3 is TGTGCCAGCAGCCACAGTAGCGGGGAGGAGACCCAGTACTTC. Amino acid sequence: CASSHSSGEETQYF.

The gene calls are TRBV27 and TRBJ2-7; D may be TRBD1 (6 bases). CDR1 and CDR2 (germline): MNHEY, SMNVEV (reference sequence). V dropped 3 bases and J dropped 4 bases, with 19 bases sitting between them. CDR3 size: 16 residues. CDR3 loop: CASSFSATGAGYEQYV. CDR3 sequence (DNA): TGTGCCAGCAGTTTCTCGGCGACAGGCGCCGGGTACGAGCAGTACGTC.

The genes are TRBV18 and TRBJ2-7; D may be TRBD1 or TRBD2 (5 bases each). Trimming shortened V by 1 base and J by 3 bases, and 10 bases separated the two germline ends. This CDR3 is built from 14 residues. Germline CDR1 is KGHSH and CDR2 is LQKENI. CDR3 loop: CASSPRKGSYEQYV. The CDR3 bases are TGTGCCAGCTCACCACGCAAGGGGAGCTACGAGCAGTACGTC.

This chain connects TRBV18 to TRBJ1-1, with unresolved D. V was clipped by 6 bases and J by 6 bases, with 11 bases between them. Germline V gives CDR1 KGHSH, CDR2 LQKENI. CDR3 length: 12 residues. The CDR3 loop reads CASSPLASEAFF. The CDR3, as DNA: TGTGCCAGCTCTCCTCTGGCCTCTGAAGCTTTCTTT.

This clonotype was observed at least ten times. The chain uses TRBV9 and TRBJ2-5, with 8 bases that match TRBD1. Per the germline V gene, CDR1 is SGDLS and CDR2 is YYNGEE. The CDR3 runs 14 residues. V lost 3 bases, J lost 6 bases, and 7 bases stayed unmatched. The CDR3: CASSGTGNPKTQYF. CDR3 coding DNA: TGTGCCAGCAGCGGGACAGGGAATCCTAAGACCCAGTACTTC. Supplemented by reference TRBV9 and TRBJ2-5, the full variable domain reads DSGVTQTPKHLITATGQRVTLRCSPRSGDLSVYWYQQSLDQGLQFLIQYYNGEERAKGNILERFSAQQFPDLHSELNLSSLELGDSALYFCASSGTGNPKTQYFGPGTRLLVL.

The chain recombines TRBV7-2 with TRBJ2-2; 8 bases are shared with TRBD1. This CDR3 comprises 15 residues. Per the germline V gene, CDR1 is SGHTA and CDR2 is FQGNSA. With 8 bases clipped from V and 4 bases from J, the junction kept 9 bases outside the gene matches. CDR3 loop: CASSARGLITGELFF. In DNA form, the CDR3 reads TGTGCCAGCTCAGCCAGGGGGCTGATCACCGGGGAGCTGTTTTTT.

This clonotype was picked up many times. The rearrangement links TRBV7-3 to TRBJ2-2; perhaps D is TRBD1 or TRBD2 (6 bases each). The CDR3 contains 15 residues. Trimming removed 5 bases from V and 1 base from J, with 11 bases in between. Germline V lookup: CDR1 SGHTA, CDR2 FQGTGA. CDR3 nucleotides: TGTGCCAGCAGCCAGAAGGGGGGGAACACCGGGGAGCTGTTTTTT. Translating gives CASSQKGGNTGELFF.

This clonotype appeared a few times. The chain combines TRBV20-1 with TRBJ2-5, with TRBD2 matching over 11 bases. V lost 3 bases and J lost 3; bases outside the gene matches: 3. The germline V gene has CDR1 DFQATT and CDR2 SNEGSKA (reference sequence). The CDR3 runs to 14 residues. CDR3 residues: CSASSSGGEETQYF. CDR3 DNA sequence: TGCAGTGCTAGCAGTAGCGGGGGGGAAGAGACCCAGTACTTC.

This clonotype was observed many times. This chain connects TRBV20-1 to TRBJ1-1; D might be TRBD1 (6 bases). V was cut by 5 bases and J by 5 bases, with 18 bases left in between. The CDR3 has 14 residues. CDR1 is DFQATT and CDR2 is SNEGSKA in the germline V gene (reference sequence). The CDR3 DNA follows: TGCAGTGCTCCCACCAGTCGGGGGCTGACTGAAGCTTTCTTT. This translates into CSAPTSRGLTEAFF.

This clonotype has ten or more counts. This chain joins TRBV7-6 and TRBJ2-1, with TRBD1 identical over 7 bases. The junction had 3 bases not matched to a gene; V was cut back by 4 bases and J by 9 bases. Germline CDR1 reads SGHVS; CDR2 reads FNYEAQ. The CDR3 totals 12 residues. The CDR3 protein is CASSSTGFEQFF. The CDR3 bases are TGTGCCAGCAGCTCGACAGGGTTTGAGCAGTTCTTC.

The rearrangement links TRBV5-1 to TRBJ2-1; 11 nucleotides agree with TRBD1. Per germline, CDR1 SGHRS and CDR2 YFSETQ. Trimming cost V 4 bases and J 9 bases; bases outside gene matches: 6. The CDR3 loop spans 14 amino acids. The CDR3: CASSPDRGPGEQFF. In DNA form, the CDR3 reads TGCGCCAGCAGCCCGGACAGGGGGCCGGGTGAGCAGTTCTTC.

This clonotype came up a few times. The chain is built from TRBV7-9 and TRBJ1-1, with unresolved D. The germline V and J ends were trimmed by 1 base and 1 base, with 7 bases remaining between them. CDR1 and CDR2 (germline): SEHNR, FQNEAQ (reference sequence). There are 14 residues in the CDR3. CDR3 sequence (DNA): TGTGCCAGCAGCTTAGACGCCGGGAACACTGAAGCTTTCTTT. It encodes CASSLDAGNTEAFF.

The genes are TRBV6-2 or TRBV6-3 and TRBJ2-7, with 8 bases lining up with TRBD1. CDR3 size: 13 residues. Germline loops: CDR1 MNHEY, CDR2 SVGEGT. V shed 8 bases, J shed 3 bases, and the junction held 6 bases outside the gene matches. The DNA for the CDR3 is TGTGCCAGCGTTGGGACAGGAATCTACGAGCAGTACTTC. Encoded protein: CASVGTGIYEQYF.

This clonotype showed up many times. The chain combines TRBV4-3 with TRBJ1-1, with 7 bases fitting TRBD1. Losses at the gene ends were 0 bases for V and 1 base for J; bases not matched to a gene: 8. The germline V gene encodes CDR1 LGHNA and CDR2 YSLEER. This CDR3 comprises 17 residues. The CDR3, as DNA: TGCGCCAGCAGCCAAGATCGGCACAGGGGTTGGAACACTGAAGCTTTCTTT. This translates into CASSQDRHRGWNTEAFF.